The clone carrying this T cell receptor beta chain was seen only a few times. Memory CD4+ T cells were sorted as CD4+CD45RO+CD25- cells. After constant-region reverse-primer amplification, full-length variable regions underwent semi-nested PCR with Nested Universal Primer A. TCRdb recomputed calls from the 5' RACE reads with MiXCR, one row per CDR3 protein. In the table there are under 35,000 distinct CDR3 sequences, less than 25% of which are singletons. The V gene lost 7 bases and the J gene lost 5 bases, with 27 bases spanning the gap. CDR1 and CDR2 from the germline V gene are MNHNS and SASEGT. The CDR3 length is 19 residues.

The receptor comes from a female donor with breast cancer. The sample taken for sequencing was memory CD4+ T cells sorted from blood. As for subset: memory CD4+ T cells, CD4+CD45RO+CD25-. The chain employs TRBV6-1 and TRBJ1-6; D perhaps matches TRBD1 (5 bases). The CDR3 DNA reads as TGTGCCAGCAAGCCCACAGGACTGTTATCGCGGGGGGATAATTCACCCCTCCACTTT. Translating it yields CASKPTGLLSRGDNSPLHF.